These 20 T cell receptor beta chains originate from one sample sequenced in a study of T cell responses to AZD1222 COVID-19 vaccine. Generated by immunoSEQ multiplex PCR, the TCRdb table keeps only in-frame clones and is missing some. The table shows approximately 120,000 clones, with 90% to 95% occurring only once. The input for sequencing was peripheral blood, taken on day 0 of AZD1222 vaccination. The receptors were gathered from an adult in good health.

The J gene is TRBJ2-3, the V gene TRBV30, with 12 bases lining up with TRBD2. V dropped 4 bases and J dropped 5; count of bases not matched to a gene: 7. CDR1 GTSNPN and CDR2 SVGIG come from the germline V gene (reference sequence). This CDR3 contains 15 residues. DNA for the CDR3: TGTGCCTGGACCCCCCTGGGACTAGCGGGAGATACGCAGTATTTT. This encodes CAWTPLGLAGDTQYF. The full variable domain, in which reference TRBV30 and TRBJ2-3 provide the parts outside the CDR3, is SQTIHQWPATLVQPVGSPLSLECTVEGTSNPNLYWYRQAAGRGLQLLFYSVGIGQISSEVPQNLSASRPQDRQFILSSKKLLLSDSGFYLCAWTPLGLAGDTQYFGPGTRLTVL.

This clone was recorded once. This chain uses TRBV19 with TRBJ1-5; D is unresolved. Trimming stripped 6 bases from V and 5 bases from J, with 17 bases between. Germline V gene lookup returns CDR1 LNHDA and CDR2 SQIVND (reference sequence). This CDR3 is built from 15 residues. Written as DNA, the CDR3 is TGTGCCAGTAGCGCGCTAGGCCTTAGTGATCAGCCCCAGCATTTT. It translates to CASSALGLSDQPQHF. Based on the CDR3 plus reference TRBV19 and TRBJ1-5, the full variable domain is DGGITQSPKYLFRKEGQNVTLSCEQNLNHDAMYWYRQDPGQGLRLIYYSQIVNDFQKGDIAEGYSVSREKKESFPLTVTSAQKNPTAFYLCASSALGLSDQPQHFGDGTRLSIL.

The chain is built from TRBV4-1 and TRBJ2-4; 7 bases are a match to TRBD1. Germline V gene sequence: CDR1 MGHRA, CDR2 YSYEKL. With V trimmed by 0 bases and J by 1 base, 9 bases remained unmatched. The CDR3 contains 18 residues. The DNA for the CDR3 is TGCGCCAGCAGCCAAGACGACCCCTCCAGGGGGGCCAAAAACATTCAGTACTTC. This encodes CASSQDDPSRGAKNIQYF.

The chain carries TRBV27 and TRBJ2-7; 8 bases are a match to TRBD1. V gave up 3 bases and J gave up 3 bases; unmatched junction bases: 10. The CDR3 covers 16 residues. CDR1 is MNHEY and CDR2 is SMNVEV in the germline V gene (reference sequence). CDR3 loop: CASSFQPTGVLYEQYF. The CDR3 DNA follows: TGTGCCAGCAGTTTCCAGCCGACAGGGGTCCTCTACGAGCAGTACTTC.

The V and J genes are TRBV3-1 (or the pseudogene TRBV3-2) and TRBJ2-1, with unresolved D. The germline gives CDR1 LGHDT, CDR2 YNNKEL (reference sequence). CDR3 length: 12 amino acids. V gave up 6 bases and J gave up 9 bases, with 12 bases separating them. CDR3 residues: CASSFTTIEQFF. The CDR3 coding sequence is TGTGCCAGCAGTTTTACTACGATTGAGCAGTTCTTC.

This clone was counted a single time. V and J are TRBV7-3 and TRBJ2-6, with 8 nucleotides matching TRBD1. The CDR3 is 18 residues long. Germline trimming cut 7 bases from V and 0 bases from J; bases unmatched to any gene: 11. Looked up from germline, CDR1 is SGHTA and CDR2 is FQGTGA. The CDR3 region is CASTQGRDRLSGANVLTF. The CDR3 nucleotides read TGTGCCAGCACCCAGGGGCGGGACAGGCTCTCTGGGGCCAACGTCCTGACTTTC.

The V and J genes are TRBV6-5 and TRBJ2-7, with TRBD1 as a possible D gene (6 bases). The V end was cut by 5 bases, the J end by 2 bases, with 13 bases between. The CDR3 runs 14 residues. Germline-derived CDR1 and CDR2 are MNHEY and SVGAGI. CDR3 protein: CASSRDRSTYEQYF. CDR3 DNA sequence: TGTGCCAGCAGTCGTGACAGGAGTACCTACGAGCAGTACTTC.

The V gene is TRBV23-1, the J gene TRBJ1-6; the D is unclear. TRBV23-1 is recorded as an ORF, its role being uncertain. The CDR3 is 16 amino acids. V was pared by 1 base and J by 5 bases, with 12 bases between. The CDR3 nucleotides are TGCGCCAGCAGTCAATGTGAGGCCGCTAATAATTCACCCCTCCACTTT. Protein: CASSQCEAANNSPLHF.

J is TRBJ2-7 and V is TRBV9; TRBD1 agrees at 10 bases. The CDR3 has 15 residues. The V and J ends lost 0 bases and 2 bases, in that order; junction bases with no gene match: 2. Germline CDR1 and CDR2: SGDLS and YYNGEE. The CDR3 coding sequence is TGTGCCAGCAGCGTAGATGGGACAGGGGCCTACGAGCAGTACTTC. This codes for CASSVDGTGAYEQYF.

This clone is a singleton in its sample. This chain uses TRBV27 with TRBJ2-7, with 7 nucleotides matching TRBD2. The CDR3 extends over 13 amino acids. Germline CDR1 and CDR2: MNHEY and SMNVEV (reference sequence). V shed 4 bases, J shed 6 bases, and the junction held 6 bases outside the gene matches. The chain's CDR3 is CASSWGGSREQYF. In nucleotides, the CDR3 is TGTGCCAGCAGTTGGGGGGGGTCCCGCGAGCAGTACTTC.

J is TRBJ2-5 and V is TRBV7-9; 8 bases are a match to TRBD1. This CDR3 has 14 amino acids. CDR1 and CDR2 from the germline V gene are SEHNR and FQNEAQ (reference sequence). J gave up 5 bases and V 5 bases, and 7 bases lay outside the gene matches. Here the CDR3 DNA reads TGTGCCAGCAGCCCAGCAGGGGGCTACGAGACCCAGTACTTC. Protein sequence: CASSPAGGYETQYF.

The chain uses TRBV4-3 and TRBJ2-1; D possibly corresponds to TRBD2 (6 bases). Trimming left V 0 bases short and J 12 bases short, with 15 bases between. Germline lookup yields CDR1 LGHNA and CDR2 YSLEER. CDR3 size: 14 residues. CDR3 loop: CASSQDGGSGGQFF. The CDR3 region has the DNA TGCGCCAGCAGCCAAGATGGAGGGAGCGGTGGGCAGTTCTTC.

This sequence joins TRBV27 and TRBJ2-7, with D perhaps TRBD2 (6 bases). The CDR3 loop spans 14 amino acids. Germline values: CDR1 MNHEY, CDR2 SMNVEV (reference sequence). Trimming took 9 bases from V and 0 from J, leaving 15 bases between them. The CDR3 loop is CASTLVEGSYEQYF. The CDR3 DNA reads TGTGCCAGTACCCTGGTGGAGGGCTCCTACGAGCAGTACTTC.

The chain is built from TRBV4-3 and TRBJ2-6; 9 bases map to TRBD1. V lost 1 base to trimming and J lost 10 bases; unmatched junction nucleotides: 2. This CDR3 comprises 14 residues. Germline V CDR1 and CDR2: LGHNA, YSLEER. The CDR3 DNA sequence: TGCGCCAGCAGCCAAGTGGGGACAGGGAACGTCCTGACTTTC. Translated: CASSQVGTGNVLTF.

This clone was detected only once. The rearrangement joins TRBV28 to TRBJ2-6; the D is unclear. This CDR3 spans 15 amino acids. Deletions cut 3 bases from V and 0 bases from J, with 6 bases between. Germline assignment: CDR1 MDHEN and CDR2 SYDVKM. The CDR3 region has the DNA TGTGCCAGCAGTTTCCATGTCTCTGGGGCCAACGTCCTGACTTTC. It encodes CASSFHVSGANVLTF.

The rearrangement uses TRBV24-1 and TRBJ2-1; TRBD1 or TRBD2 may be the D gene (5 bases each). Per the germline V gene, CDR1 is KGHDR and CDR2 is SFDVKD. CDR3 length: 14 residues. Deletions cut 8 bases from V and 2 bases from J, with 12 bases between. The CDR3 loop reads CATKVRDPYNEQFF. The CDR3 nucleotides are TGTGCCACCAAAGTCAGGGACCCCTACAATGAGCAGTTCTTC.

This chain uses TRBV19 with TRBJ1-6, with D possibly matching TRBD1 (6 bases). Germline V lookup: CDR1 LNHDA, CDR2 SQIVND (reference sequence). The CDR3 runs 18 residues. Trimming took off 9 bases at V and 6 bases at J, with 27 bases between the two ends. For the CDR3, the DNA is TGTGCCAGCACTAAGGGGGGGACCGTCGTTCGATTTAATTCACCCCTCCACTTT. This encodes CASTKGGTVVRFNSPLHF. The whole variable domain, remainder taken from reference TRBV19 and TRBJ1-6, is DGGITQSPKYLFRKEGQNVTLSCEQNLNHDAMYWYRQDPGQGLRLIYYSQIVNDFQKGDIAEGYSVSREKKESFPLTVTSAQKNPTAFYLCASTKGGTVVRFNSPLHFGNGTRLTVT.

The chain links TRBV5-1 to TRBJ1-2; tentative D call: TRBD1 (6 bases). The CDR3 loop spans 13 amino acids. The germline V gene has CDR1 SGHRS and CDR2 YFSETQ. Trimming shortened V by 4 bases and J by 4 bases, and 11 bases separated the two germline ends. The CDR3 sequence: CASSGRDIYGYTF. CDR3 DNA sequence: TGCGCCAGCAGCGGGAGGGACATCTATGGCTACACCTTC.

This chain joins TRBV3-1 (or the pseudogene TRBV3-2) and TRBJ2-7; the D is unclear. The CDR3 is 13 residues long. Per germline, CDR1 LGHDT and CDR2 YNNKEL (reference sequence). V lost 5 bases and J 7 bases, leaving 15 bases between the germline ends. The CDR3 spells CASSSPTTWEQYF. For the CDR3, the DNA is TGTGCCAGCAGCTCCCCCACCACTTGGGAGCAGTACTTC.

V gene TRBV4-1 combines with J gene TRBJ1-5; TRBD1 is a possible D gene (5 bases). The V end lost 2 bases, the J end lost 3 bases, and 17 bases lay between the germline ends. CDR3 length: 17 residues. Germline assignment: CDR1 MGHRA and CDR2 YSYEKL. CDR3 protein: CASSQSIGGAPNQPQHF. DNA of the CDR3: TGCGCCAGCAGCCAATCCATTGGAGGGGCCCCCAATCAGCCCCAGCATTTT.